This TCR beta chain comes out of a study of low-dose radiotherapy and immunotherapy resistance in tumors. Low-dose radiotherapy, low-dose cyclophosphamide, aspirin, ipilimumab and nivolumab were all given to the donors. Tumors of eligible patients were advanced, solid and lacking tumor-infiltrating lymphocytes. First-strand cDNA relied on TRAV- and TRBV-specific primers spanning alpha and beta chains. The authors amplified TCRs for approximately 18 PCR cycles with a constant-region primer and a V-primer adapter. One entry per CDR3 protein, called by TCRdb with MiXCR from the reads. Here the sample spans some 6,200 distinct CDR3 sequences, 82% being singletons. V lost 5 bases and J 3 bases, leaving 12 bases between the germline ends. Germline V gene lookup returns CDR1 MRHNA and CDR2 SNTAGT. The CDR3 is made up of 14 amino acids.

This sequence originates from a human donor with advanced metastatic prostate, ovarian, gallbladder or colorectal cancer (not recorded which). This table probably holds off-target reads from a library built for another chain. The chain uses TRBV6-4 and TRBJ2-3; D perhaps matches TRBD2 (7 bases). The CDR3 region is CASSLRGGTDTQYF. The CDR3 DNA follows: TGTGCCAGCAGTCTCAGGGGAGGGACAGATACGCAGTATTTT.